These 31 T cell receptor beta chains were sequenced from one sample in a study of siplizumab effects on memory and regulatory T cells. Some clones are missing from TCRdb's copy, which holds only in-frame ones; the method was immunoSEQ multiplex PCR. The table shows 95,000 to 100,000 clones, with around nine tenths occurring only once. Sequencing input: non-Treg CD4+ T cells sorted from blood. The receptors originated from a human donor in good health.

The genes are TRBV7-9 and TRBJ1-1; unclear D gene. Trimming took off 7 bases at V and 1 base at J, with 10 bases between the two ends. CDR3 length: 13 residues. The germline V gene encodes CDR1 SEHNR and CDR2 FQNEAQ (reference sequence). The CDR3 protein is CASTLDRNTEAFF. CDR3 nucleotide sequence: TGTGCCAGCACCTTGGACCGGAACACTGAAGCTTTCTTT.

The chain has TRBV25-1 and TRBJ1-1; D is undetermined. There are 11 residues in the CDR3. Germline lookup yields CDR1 MGHDK and CDR2 SYGVNS. Trimming pared 6 bases from V and 6 bases from J, leaving 8 bases between. The CDR3 DNA is TGTGCCAGCAGGGTCTGGGCTGAAGCTTTCTTT. It translates to CASRVWAEAFF.

The chain couples TRBV5-1 to TRBJ2-1; D ambiguous. This CDR3 has 15 amino acids. V lost 7 bases to trimming and J lost 0 bases, with 14 bases between them. The germline V gene has CDR1 SGHRS and CDR2 YFSETQ. CDR3 in DNA: TGCGCCAGCTCCCATCCACAGTTCTCCTACAATGAGCAGTTCTTC. This gives the protein CASSHPQFSYNEQFF.

CDR3 protein: CASDRVLNEQFF. The CDR3, as DNA: TGTGCCAGCGACAGGGTTCTTAATGAGCAGTTCTTC. This rearrangement joins TRBV6-1 to TRBJ2-1; 7 bases map to TRBD1. The CDR3 is made up of 12 amino acids. Germline CDR1 and CDR2: MNHNS and SASEGT. V lost 8 bases, J lost 7 bases, and 5 bases stayed unmatched.

J is TRBJ1-1 and V is TRBV28; 10 bases align to TRBD1. V shed 5 bases and J 5 bases; nucleotides not matched to a gene: 8. This CDR3 spans 15 amino acids. CDR1 MDHEN and CDR2 SYDVKM come from the germline V gene. The CDR3: CASSPQGQGVTEAFF. The DNA for the CDR3 is TGTGCCAGCAGTCCCCAAGGACAGGGGGTGACTGAAGCTTTCTTT.

This clone was picked up one time. V is TRBV6-5 and J is TRBJ2-1; TRBD2 is a possible D gene (6 bases). Trimming left V 6 bases short and J 9 bases short, with 21 bases between. Germline lookup yields CDR1 MNHEY and CDR2 SVGAGI. The CDR3 has 15 residues. The CDR3 DNA follows: TGTGCCAGCAGACGATCAAGGAGGAGGGTCATTGAGCAGTTCTTC. Translated, it gives CASRRSRRRVIEQFF.

V is TRBV5-1 and J is TRBJ2-5; D unresolved. V was clipped by 0 bases and J by 5 bases, with 5 bases between them. Looked up from germline, CDR1 is SGHRS and CDR2 is YFSETQ. The CDR3 runs 12 residues. The CDR3 sequence is CASSLGKETQYF. In nucleotides, the CDR3 is TGCGCCAGCAGCTTGGGCAAGGAGACCCAGTACTTC.

The chain carries TRBV19 and TRBJ2-5, with TRBD2 identical over 12 bases. The CDR3 runs 16 residues. With 4 bases clipped from V and 5 bases from J, the junction kept 8 bases outside the gene matches. The germline V gene has CDR1 LNHDA and CDR2 SQIVND (reference sequence). CDR3 amino acids: CASSSGTSGSGETQYF. The CDR3 DNA reads TGTGCCAGTAGTAGTGGGACTAGCGGGTCTGGGGAGACCCAGTACTTC.

The chain recombines TRBV28 with TRBJ1-2, with D possibly matching TRBD1 (5 bases). The CDR3 sequence is 18 residues long. CDR1 is MDHEN and CDR2 is SYDVKM in the germline V gene. V lost 6 bases, J lost 0 bases, and 23 bases lay in between. CDR3 region: CASRLTRGQKGPNYGYTF. CDR3 DNA: TGTGCCAGCAGACTCACGCGGGGCCAAAAGGGCCCTAACTATGGCTACACCTTC.

The chain links TRBV25-1 to TRBJ2-5, with D perhaps TRBD1 (6 bases). Germline assignment: CDR1 MGHDK and CDR2 SYGVNS. With 4 bases removed from V and 0 bases from J, the gap between germline ends came to 12 bases. The CDR3 loop spans 15 amino acids. The chain's CDR3 is CASSAGQKYQETQYF. The CDR3 DNA is TGTGCCAGCAGTGCAGGACAGAAGTACCAAGAGACCCAGTACTTC.

V usage is TRBV7-9 and J usage is TRBJ2-5, with TRBD1 matching over 10 bases. Germline V gene data show CDR1 as SEHNR and CDR2 as FQNEAQ (reference sequence). The V segment lost 2 bases and the J segment 1 base; nucleotides outside the gene matches: 13. The CDR3 extends over 19 amino acids. The CDR3 sequence: CASSLFRTGGFSGQETQYF. The CDR3 DNA follows: TGTGCCAGCAGCTTATTTAGGACAGGGGGGTTTAGCGGCCAAGAGACCCAGTACTTC.

The chain couples TRBV6-1 to TRBJ2-3; D unclear. Trimming shortened V by 0 bases and J by 4 bases, and 8 bases separated the two germline ends. The length of the CDR3 is 14 residues. Per the germline V gene, CDR1 is MNHNS and CDR2 is SASEGT. CDR3 sequence: CASSEAHPSDTQYF. The CDR3 nucleotides are TGTGCCAGCAGTGAAGCCCATCCTTCAGATACGCAGTATTTT.

The chain is built from TRBV5-1 and TRBJ1-4; no clear D. This CDR3 is 14 amino acids long. V was shortened by 4 bases and J by 2 bases, with 9 bases between the two germline ends. The germline CDR1 and CDR2 sequences are SGHRS and YFSETQ. The CDR3 here is CASSPGLTNEKLFF. CDR3 nucleotides: TGCGCCAGCAGCCCTGGACTGACTAATGAAAAACTGTTTTTT.

The chain is built from TRBV5-1 and TRBJ2-1; possible D gene TRBD1, 6 bases. Trimming cost V 2 bases and J 4 bases, with 7 bases left between them. CDR1 SGHRS and CDR2 YFSETQ come from the germline V gene. The CDR3 contains 13 residues. CDR3 nucleotide sequence: TGCGCCAGCAGCTTAAGGGGGTACAATGAGCAGTTCTTC. Its protein product is CASSLRGYNEQFF.

V gene TRBV28 combines with J gene TRBJ2-1, with a tentative D call TRBD2 (6 bases). The length of the CDR3 is 15 residues. The germline V gene encodes CDR1 MDHEN and CDR2 SYDVKM. Trimming took 4 bases from V and 7 from J, leaving 17 bases between them. CDR3 loop: CASSSLGGNGNEQFF. The CDR3 region has the DNA TGTGCCAGCAGTTCCCTGGGAGGTAATGGTAATGAGCAGTTCTTC.

This clone was counted a single time. The chain couples TRBV14 to TRBJ2-2; 8 nucleotides line up with TRBD2. V was pared by 4 bases and J by 5 bases, with 6 bases of the junction left unmatched. The CDR3 is 15 amino acids. The germline CDR1 and CDR2 sequences are SGHDN and FVKESK. The CDR3 nucleotides read TGTGCCAGCAGCCTAGGAGGCGGGAGGACCGGGGAGCTGTTTTTT. This encodes CASSLGGGRTGELFF.

This chain uses TRBV18 with TRBJ1-5; D gene uncertain. V was pared by 0 bases and J by 1 base, with 13 bases between. The CDR3 has 17 residues. CDR1 and CDR2 (germline): KGHSH, LQKENI. This CDR3 reads CASSPPGGGVSNQPQHF. The CDR3 nucleotides are TGTGCCAGCTCACCACCTGGCGGTGGAGTGAGCAATCAGCCCCAGCATTTT. The full variable domain, in which reference TRBV18 and TRBJ1-5 provide the parts outside the CDR3, is NAGVMQNPRHLVRRRGQEARLRCSPMKGHSHVYWYRQLPEEGLKFMVYLQKENIIDESGMPKERFSAEFPKEGPSILRIQQVVRGDSAAYFCASSPPGGGVSNQPQHFGDGTRLSIL.

This chain links TRBV5-4 with TRBJ2-1, with 11 bases fitting TRBD2. Germline CDR1 is SGHNT and CDR2 is YYREEE (reference sequence). The CDR3 has 14 residues. J gave up 4 bases and V 6 bases, and 3 bases lay outside the gene matches. The CDR3 loop is CASNLAGGYNEQFF. Written as DNA, the CDR3 is TGTGCCAGCAACTTAGCGGGAGGGTACAATGAGCAGTTCTTC.

Concerning this clone itself: Germline and junction disagree at one end, which may indicate a read error. This same CDR3 is encoded by further DNA sequences in the sample. The CDR3 nucleotides are TGTGCTAGCAGCTTAAGCGGCCTGGAGACCCAGTACTTC. Its protein product is CASSLSGLETQYF. The chain combines TRBV7-7 with TRBJ2-5; possibly TRBD2 for D (5 bases). The CDR3 sequence is 13 residues long. The germline gives CDR1 SSHAT, CDR2 FNYEAQ (reference sequence).

Only one count was recorded for this clone. The V and J genes are TRBV7-9 and TRBJ1-3; TRBD1 matches at 7 bases. V gave up 1 base and J gave up 3 bases; unmatched junction bases: 3. Germline loops: CDR1 SEHNR, CDR2 FQNEAQ (reference sequence). CDR3 size: 15 residues. This CDR3 is CASSLGTGSGNTIYF. The DNA for the CDR3 is TGTGCCAGCAGCTTAGGGACAGGCAGTGGAAACACCATATATTTT.

The chain has TRBV14 and TRBJ2-3; tentatively, D is TRBD1 (6 bases). V dropped 5 bases and J dropped 4 bases, with 13 bases sitting between them. The CDR3 sequence is 14 residues long. CDR1 SGHDN and CDR2 FVKESK come from the germline V gene. CDR3 amino acids: CASSIQGTPDTQYF. CDR3 nucleotides: TGTGCCAGCAGCATTCAGGGGACACCAGATACGCAGTATTTT.

This chain uses TRBV4-1 with TRBJ2-7; the match to TRBD2 covers 7 bases. The CDR3 sequence is 14 residues long. Germline values: CDR1 MGHRA, CDR2 YSYEKL. J was trimmed by 6 bases and V by 5 bases; bases with no gene match: 10. DNA of the CDR3: TGCGCCAGCAGCTCTGGACTAGTTTTAGGCGAGCAGTACTTC. Translating gives CASSSGLVLGEQYF.

The V and J genes are TRBV18 and TRBJ1-5, with D unresolved. Trimming left V 6 bases short and J 6 bases short, with 18 bases between. This CDR3 spans 15 amino acids. The germline V gene encodes CDR1 KGHSH and CDR2 LQKENI. CDR3 region: CASSTSRASGQPQHF. The CDR3 nucleotides read TGTGCCAGCTCGACCTCAAGGGCATCTGGTCAGCCCCAGCATTTT.

This rearrangement joins TRBV6-1 to TRBJ1-5; a possible D gene is TRBD1 (5 bases). CDR3 length: 14 residues. V lost 6 bases to trimming and J lost 7 bases, with 16 bases between them. CDR1 MNHNS and CDR2 SASEGT come from the germline V gene. The CDR3 here is CASRGTGIGQPQHF. Here the CDR3 DNA reads TGTGCCAGCAGGGGGACGGGGATCGGGCAGCCCCAGCATTTT.

The chain links TRBV19 to TRBJ2-6; 9 bases map to TRBD1. With V trimmed by 6 bases and J by 1 base, 10 bases remained unmatched. Germline CDR1 is LNHDA and CDR2 is SQIVND (reference sequence). The CDR3 consists of 18 residues. CDR3 residues: CASRPSGTGRSGANVLTF. The CDR3 DNA reads TGTGCCAGTAGGCCCTCCGGGACAGGGAGATCTGGGGCCAACGTCCTGACTTTC.

The J gene is TRBJ1-1, the V gene TRBV18; TRBD1 aligns across 9 bases. The CDR3 is 15 residues long. Germline V CDR1 and CDR2: KGHSH, LQKENI. Unmatched junction bases numbered 3, after V lost 3 bases and J lost 1 base. The chain's CDR3 is CASSPGTGSNTEAFF. CDR3 nucleotides: TGTGCCAGCTCACCCGGGACAGGGTCGAACACTGAAGCTTTCTTT.

This chain joins TRBV9 and TRBJ2-7; 7 bases map to TRBD2. The germline gives CDR1 SGDLS, CDR2 YYNGEE. After removal of 0 bases from V and 4 bases from J, the junction contained 7 bases not matched to a gene. The CDR3 contains 15 residues. CDR3 amino acids: CASSVATGGQYEQYF. CDR3 in DNA: TGTGCCAGCAGCGTAGCTACGGGGGGTCAATACGAGCAGTACTTC.

This chain connects TRBV30 to TRBJ2-3; 11 bases are shared with TRBD2. Germline CDR1 and CDR2: GTSNPN and SVGIG (reference sequence). CDR3 length equals 13 residues. The V segment lost 4 bases and the J segment 8 bases; nucleotides outside the gene matches: 5. The CDR3 region has the DNA TGTGCCTGGATACTAGCGGGAGTGGGTACGCAGTATTTT. Translating gives CAWILAGVGTQYF.

This chain connects TRBV29-1 to TRBJ1-3; the D is unclear. The CDR3 runs 13 residues. V lost 5 bases and J lost 7, with 15 bases in between. Per the germline V gene, CDR1 is SQVTM and CDR2 is ANQGSEA. The CDR3 here is CSVQGRLANTIYF. The DNA of the CDR3 is TGCAGCGTTCAAGGGCGTCTGGCGAACACCATATATTTT.

The chain employs TRBV27 and TRBJ1-1; D is unclear. V was clipped by 4 bases and J by 0 bases, with 6 bases between them. Per the germline V gene, CDR1 is MNHEY and CDR2 is SMNVEV (reference sequence). The CDR3 is 13 amino acids. The CDR3 region has the DNA TGTGCCAGCAGTTCCCTCATGAACACTGAAGCTTTCTTT. Translated: CASSSLMNTEAFF.

The chain links TRBV28 to TRBJ2-1, with a possible D match to TRBD1 (5 bases). This CDR3 spans 14 amino acids. Trimming left V 3 bases short and J 5 bases short, with 11 bases between. The germline gives CDR1 MDHEN, CDR2 SYDVKM. CDR3 residues: CASSLSGNNNEQFF. In DNA form, the CDR3 reads TGTGCCAGCAGTTTGTCAGGGAATAACAATGAGCAGTTCTTC.